This TCR beta chain was obtained from a study of metastatic and nonmetastatic thyroid tumors. V lost 6 bases and J lost 4, with 13 bases in between. The germline gives CDR1 LNHDA, CDR2 SQIVND (reference sequence). CDR3 length: 13 amino acids. The entire patient cohort was treatment-naive prior to thyroid surgery. As processed by the authors: Clinicopathological groups of papillary thyroid cancer showed CDR3 differences that were used to build a distant-metastasis classifier. With MiXCR, TCRdb called clones anew from the PCR reads. TCRdb, not the original authors, processed these V and J calls. The sample has 4,000 to 4,500 clones, roughly 35% seen once. This clone was picked up a small number of times.

This chain joins TRBV19 and TRBJ2-7, with D hard to call. Material for sequencing was adjacent normal tissue. This TCR was sampled from a male donor with papillary thyroid cancer or a benign thyroid nodule (not recorded which). Some clones in this sample may be carry-over from other donors' samples. CDR3 amino acids: CASRETTKYEQYF. The CDR3, as DNA: TGTGCCAGTAGGGAGACAACGAAATACGAGCAGTACTTC. Supplemented by reference TRBV19 and TRBJ2-7, the full variable domain reads DGGITQSPKYLFRKEGQNVTLSCEQNLNHDAMYWYRQDPGQGLRLIYYSQIVNDFQKGDIAEGYSVSREKKESFPLTVTSAQKNPTAFYLCASRETTKYEQYFGPGTRLTVT.